A single sample is the source of the 32 T cell receptor beta chains below, sequenced in a study of T cells after yellow fever vaccination (dated by TCRdb to between 2018 and 2021). The sample's treatment or condition label, in plain terms: live attenuated yellow fever vaccine strain. Receptor amplification or capture employed 5' RACE. Sequencing relied on an Illumina NovaSeq 6000. The raw public reads went through TCRdb reprocessing: fastp at Q25, MiXCR clone calling, in-frame beta chains kept. Every entry covers one CDR3 protein and lists the most common genes and DNA from its rows. The sample table holds hundreds of thousands of distinct CDR3 sequences, of which about 12% were seen once. The ten most abundant clones make up 3.2% of the sample. Sequenced here: CD4+ T cells sorted from PBMCs, sampled 15 days after the yellow fever booster vaccination. The origin of the receptors is a man in his late teens or twenties who received the YFV17D yellow fever vaccine.

This clonotype has only a few counts. The chain recombines TRBV5-1 with TRBJ2-5, with a weak D call TRBD1 (6 bases). V lost 4 bases and J lost 0, with 16 bases in between. The germline V gene encodes CDR1 SGHRS and CDR2 YFSETQ. The CDR3 spans 16 residues. The CDR3 reads CASSPARTANQETQYF. The CDR3 DNA follows: TGCGCCAGCAGCCCCGCCAGGACAGCTAACCAAGAGACCCAGTACTTC.

The genes are TRBV6-2 or TRBV6-3 and TRBJ1-1; 7 nucleotides match TRBD1. The CDR3 loop spans 14 amino acids. The ends lost 5 bases at V and 5 bases at J; junction bases unmatched: 8. The germline gives CDR1 MNHEY, CDR2 SVGEGT. CDR3 DNA: TGTGCCAGCAGTCGTGACAGGGTTGGAACTGAAGCTTTCTTT. Translation gives CASSRDRVGTEAFF.

Ten or more counts support this clonotype. V gene TRBV7-2 combines with J gene TRBJ1-1; D remains ambiguous. The CDR3 runs 12 residues. Trimming removed 2 bases from V and 2 bases from J, with 3 bases in between. Germline CDR1 SGHTA, CDR2 FQGNSA. CDR3 in DNA: TGTGCCAGCAGCTTATACAACACTGAAGCTTTCTTT. Its protein is CASSLYNTEAFF.

At least ten counts were recorded for this clonotype. The chain carries TRBV5-4 and TRBJ2-1; no clear D. The CDR3 spans 12 residues. V lost 2 bases to trimming and J lost 6 bases, with 6 bases between them. Looked up from germline, CDR1 is SGHNT and CDR2 is YYREEE (reference sequence). The CDR3 DNA sequence: TGTGCCAGCAGCTTTCTGGGCAATGAGCAGTTCTTC. Translation gives CASSFLGNEQFF.

The chain links TRBV11-2 to TRBJ2-5, with D perhaps matching TRBD2 (6 bases). CDR3 length equals 15 residues. V was pared by 4 bases and J by 5 bases, with 17 bases between. The germline V gene encodes CDR1 SGHAT and CDR2 FQNNGV. The CDR3 loop reads CASSSTLSAGETQYF. CDR3 DNA sequence: TGTGCCAGCAGCTCCACTCTCTCCGCGGGGGAGACCCAGTACTTC. The variable domain in full, with the rest retrieved from reference TRBV11-2 and TRBJ2-5, is EAGVAQSPRYKIIEKRQSVAFWCNPISGHATLYWYQQILGQGPKLLIQFQNNGVVDDSQLPKDRFSAERLKGVDSTLKIQPAKLEDSAVYLCASSSTLSAGETQYFGPGTRLLVL.

The CDR3 sequence is CATSRDLGRTSSYNEQFF. DNA for the CDR3: TGTGCCACCAGCAGAGATCTGGGACGGACCAGCTCCTACAATGAGCAGTTCTTC. The genes are TRBV15 and TRBJ2-1, with D tentatively TRBD1 or TRBD2 (5 bases each). The CDR3 length is 18 residues. Trimming cost V 0 bases and J 0 bases, with 15 bases left between them. Germline loops: CDR1 LNHNV, CDR2 YYDKDF (reference sequence).

The gene calls are TRBV6-4 and TRBJ2-1; tentative D call: TRBD2 (5 bases). The germline gives CDR1 MRHNA, CDR2 SNTAGT. The ends were cut back, 10 bases at V and 4 bases at J, with 11 bases in the middle. This CDR3 comprises 12 residues. The CDR3 loop is CANGNSYNEQFF. The CDR3 DNA sequence: TGTGCCAACGGGAACTCTTACAATGAGCAGTTCTTC.

This clonotype has more than one count but fewer than ten. V and J are TRBV28 and TRBJ1-5; D gene uncertain. V lost 6 bases, J lost 5 bases, and 5 bases lay in between. Germline CDR1 and CDR2: MDHEN and SYDVKM. This CDR3 spans 11 amino acids. The CDR3: CASRGDQPQHF. The CDR3 DNA sequence: TGTGCCAGCAGGGGTGATCAGCCCCAGCATTTT.

This clonotype has only a few counts. The chain uses TRBV7-3 and TRBJ2-2, with no clear D. V lost 1 base to trimming and J lost 5 bases, with 8 bases between them. CDR3 length: 14 residues. Germline V gives CDR1 SGHTA, CDR2 FQGTGA. CDR3 DNA: TGTGCCAGCAGCTTAAGTAGGGAAACCGGGGAGCTGTTTTTT. This translates into CASSLSRETGELFF.

The genes are TRBV2 and TRBJ2-7, with D tentatively TRBD1 (5 bases). CDR3 size: 12 residues. Germline V gives CDR1 SNHLY, CDR2 FYNNEI. Trimming left V 7 bases short and J 3 bases short, with 10 bases between. CDR3 nucleotide sequence: TGTGCCAGCACAGGGATGGACTACGAGCAGTACTTC. This encodes CASTGMDYEQYF.

The rearrangement joins TRBV7-8 to TRBJ2-3; D gene ambiguous. The CDR3 has 16 amino acids. The germline gives CDR1 SGHVS, CDR2 FQNEAQ. V was pared by 5 bases and J by 4 bases, with 19 bases between. CDR3 amino acids: CASSDQRTGRPDTQYF. CDR3 DNA sequence: TGTGCCAGCAGCGACCAGAGGACGGGCAGGCCAGATACGCAGTATTTT.

This chain uses TRBV2 with TRBJ1-5; TRBD1 aligns across 12 bases. V trimming: 8 bases; J trimming: 0 bases; junction bases outside the gene matches: 2. Per germline, CDR1 SNHLY and CDR2 FYNNEI. The CDR3 consists of 15 residues. Written as DNA, the CDR3 is TGTGCCAGCGGGGGACAGGGGGCTAGCAATCAGCCCCAGCATTTT. It specifies CASGGQGASNQPQHF.

The genes are TRBV20-1 and TRBJ2-2; 7 bases agree with TRBD1. The CDR3 is 15 amino acids. V trimming: 6 bases; J trimming: 1 base; junction bases outside the gene matches: 8. Germline V gene sequence: CDR1 DFQATT, CDR2 SNEGSKA (reference sequence). The CDR3 sequence is CSAAGQVLNTGELFF. The CDR3 coding sequence is TGCAGTGCCGCCGGACAGGTTTTGAACACCGGGGAGCTGTTTTTT.

The table lists this clonotype with many counts. The chain joins TRBV12-3 or TRBV12-4 to TRBJ2-5, with 7 positions matching TRBD1. The ends lost 6 bases at V and 7 bases at J; junction bases unmatched: 14. The CDR3 extends over 15 amino acids. In DNA, the CDR3 is TGTGCCAGCAGCACTGGACAGGTCCTAAGAGGGACCCAGTACTTC. Its translation is CASSTGQVLRGTQYF.

The V and J genes are TRBV9 and TRBJ2-1; D is perhaps TRBD2 (6 bases). CDR1 is SGDLS and CDR2 is YYNGEE in the germline V gene. This CDR3 contains 15 residues. V was pared by 2 bases and J by 6 bases, with 15 bases between. Here the CDR3 DNA reads TGTGCCAGCAGCGTGGGGGAGGCCGGCAGCAATGAGCAGTTCTTC. Translating it yields CASSVGEAGSNEQFF.

The V and J genes are TRBV10-2 and TRBJ2-1; D remains unclear. Per germline, CDR1 WSHSY and CDR2 SAAADI. V shed 6 bases and J shed 0 bases, with 6 bases lying between them. The CDR3 extends over 13 amino acids. The CDR3 nucleotides read TGCGCCAGCAGACCTCCCTCCTACAATGAGCAGTTCTTC. It yields the protein CASRPPSYNEQFF.

V is TRBV25-1 and J is TRBJ1-1; D ambiguous. In germline, CDR1 is MGHDK, CDR2 SYGVNS. V lost 6 bases and J lost 1, with 9 bases in between. The CDR3 spans 13 residues. CDR3 in amino acids: CASRGRTNTEAFF. DNA for the CDR3: TGTGCCAGCAGGGGGAGGACGAACACTGAAGCTTTCTTT.

This clonotype was seen at least ten times. This chain links TRBV7-2 with TRBJ2-3, with 7 bases matching TRBD2. Germline CDR1 SGHTA, CDR2 FQGNSA. The CDR3 length is 14 residues. Unmatched junction bases numbered 3, after V lost 6 bases and J lost 0 bases. CDR3 region: CASRGGGSTDTQYF. The CDR3 DNA reads TGTGCCAGCAGAGGCGGGGGAAGCACAGATACGCAGTATTTT.

This clonotype was counted a few times. The V gene is TRBV5-1, the J gene TRBJ2-3; 7 nucleotides agree with TRBD1. CDR3 length equals 14 residues. The germline CDR1 and CDR2 sequences are SGHRS and YFSETQ. The V segment lost 6 bases and the J segment 2 bases; nucleotides outside the gene matches: 6. CDR3 DNA: TGCGCCAGCACCCCAGGGACAGCCACAGATACGCAGTATTTT. It codes for CASTPGTATDTQYF.

The genes are TRBV5-1 and TRBJ2-7, with a possible D match to TRBD1 (5 bases). Germline lookup yields CDR1 SGHRS and CDR2 YFSETQ. CDR3 length: 14 residues. The germline V and J ends were trimmed by 0 bases and 3 bases, with 10 bases remaining between them. The CDR3 coding sequence is TGCGCCAGCAGCTTGGCCGTAGGGGACTACGAGCAGTACGTC. This sequence encodes CASSLAVGDYEQYV.

This clonotype was picked up a small number of times. The chain employs TRBV4-1 and TRBJ1-1, with a weak D call TRBD1 (5 bases). Germline V gene sequence: CDR1 MGHRA, CDR2 YSYEKL. Deletions cut 1 base from V and 11 bases from J, with 14 bases between. The CDR3 is made up of 13 amino acids. In DNA, the CDR3 is TGCGCCAGCAGCCAAGGGTTTTCGGGGGGGGCTTTCTTT. Its translation is CASSQGFSGGAFF.

This clonotype was counted at least ten times. The chain recombines TRBV12-3 or TRBV12-4 with TRBJ1-1; no clear D gene. Trimming removed 7 bases at V and 7 bases at J, with 10 bases between. The CDR3 runs 11 residues. The CDR3 is CASTYSSEAFF. DNA of the CDR3: TGTGCCAGCACGTACAGTAGTGAAGCTTTCTTT.

The chain couples TRBV19 to TRBJ2-2, with 9 bases matching TRBD1. J lost 1 base, V lost 7 bases, and 7 bases had no gene match. The CDR3 loop spans 16 amino acids. Germline V gene data show CDR1 as LNHDA and CDR2 as SQIVND (reference sequence). CDR3 region: CASIRTGEVNTGELFF. The CDR3 region has the DNA TGTGCCAGTATTCGGACAGGGGAAGTGAACACCGGGGAGCTGTTTTTT.

This clonotype was observed a handful of times. This chain joins TRBV2 and TRBJ2-6, with TRBD1 identical over 10 bases. J was trimmed by 12 bases and V by 11 bases; bases with no gene match: 10. This CDR3 is 13 amino acids long. Germline CDR1 and CDR2: SNHLY and FYNNEI. Here the CDR3 DNA reads TGTGCCGCAGGAATGGACAGGGGGTTCGTCCTGACTTTC. This encodes CAAGMDRGFVLTF.

This clonotype was detected a few times. This sequence joins TRBV10-3 and TRBJ1-6; D is uncertain. The length of the CDR3 is 12 residues. Looked up from germline, CDR1 is ENHRY and CDR2 is SYGVKD. Deletions cut 2 bases from V and 7 bases from J, with 3 bases between. CDR3 protein: CAISEENSPLHF. Written as DNA, the CDR3 is TGTGCCATCAGTGAGGAAAATTCACCCCTCCACTTT.

The CDR3 DNA follows: TGTGCCAGCAGCTCAAATCGGGGCTCCTACGAGCAGTACTTC. Amino acids: CASSSNRGSYEQYF. The V gene is TRBV7-2, the J gene TRBJ2-7, with a tentative D call TRBD2 (5 bases). V gave up 4 bases and J gave up 0 bases, with 10 bases separating them. Germline V gene sequence: CDR1 SGHTA, CDR2 FQGNSA. The CDR3 covers 14 residues. The variable domain in full, completed from reference TRBV7-2 and TRBJ2-7, reads GAGVSQSPSNKVTEKGKDVELRCDPISGHTALYWYRQSLGQGLEFLIYFQGNSAPDKSGLPSDRFSAERTGGSVSTLTIQRTQQEDSAVYLCASSSNRGSYEQYFGPGTRLTVT.

There are a few counts of this clonotype. The V call is TRBV5-1, the J call TRBJ1-2; D call uncertain. V lost 6 bases, J lost 0 bases, and 9 bases lay in between. Germline V gene sequence: CDR1 SGHRS, CDR2 YFSETQ. The CDR3 is 13 amino acids. The CDR3 loop reads CASTVRPNYGYTF. For the CDR3, the DNA is TGCGCCAGCACTGTACGGCCTAACTATGGCTACACCTTC.

There are many counts of this clonotype. The chain employs TRBV12-3 or TRBV12-4 and TRBJ2-3, with a possible D match to TRBD1 (6 bases). This CDR3 has 14 amino acids. V was clipped by 5 bases and J by 7 bases, with 16 bases between them. CDR3 bases: TGTGCCAGCAGTATCCCACAGGGATTTAATACGCAGTATTTT. The encoded protein is CASSIPQGFNTQYF.

The chain employs TRBV10-3 and TRBJ2-5; a weak D match, TRBD1 (5 bases). Germline values: CDR1 ENHRY, CDR2 SYGVKD. The CDR3 has 14 amino acids. V lost 6 bases and J lost 1, with 12 bases in between. CDR3 DNA sequence: TGTGCCATCAGCCTTGACAGTTTCCAAGAGACCCAGTACTTC. As protein: CAISLDSFQETQYF.

The chain carries TRBV5-1 and TRBJ1-1; no clear D gene. Trimming stripped 5 bases from V and 5 bases from J, with 19 bases between. Germline CDR1 reads SGHRS; CDR2 reads YFSETQ. This CDR3 comprises 15 residues. CDR3 DNA: TGCGCCAGCAGTTTACGAGCGGGGTTGGCAACTGAAGCTTTCTTT. Protein product: CASSLRAGLATEAFF.

This clonotype was seen only a few times. The V call is TRBV6-2 or TRBV6-3, the J call TRBJ1-1; 9 positions agree with TRBD1. The junction had 4 bases not matched to a gene; V was cut back by 6 bases and J by 2 bases. The CDR3 totals 14 residues. CDR1 is MNHEY, CDR2 SVGEGT, per germline. CDR3 coding DNA: TGTGCCAGCAGGACCACAGGGGGCAACACTGAAGCTTTCTTT. Translation gives CASRTTGGNTEAFF.

The chain links TRBV24-1 to TRBJ2-3, with D hard to call. Germline V lookup: CDR1 KGHDR, CDR2 SFDVKD. CDR3 size: 14 residues. V lost 1 base and J lost 2, with 6 bases in between. The CDR3 is CATSDFAVTDTQYF. The DNA for the CDR3 is TGTGCCACCAGTGATTTCGCGGTCACAGATACGCAGTATTTT.